A single sample gave rise to the 18 T cell receptor beta chains below, sequenced in a study of T cell changes during pregnancy in multiple sclerosis. Assay used: immunoSEQ multiplex PCR; TCRdb lists only in-frame clones, some missing. The sample carries tens of thousands of clones, approximately 94% recorded once. This specimen consisted of peripheral blood, obtained in the third trimester of pregnancy. The receptors come from a female donor with multiple sclerosis, enrolled in a pregnancy study.

This clone was recorded only once. The V call is TRBV4-1, the J call TRBJ1-1; D possibly corresponds to TRBD1 (5 bases). In germline, CDR1 is MGHRA, CDR2 YSYEKL. The CDR3 is 13 residues long. Deletions cut 4 bases from V and 1 base from J, with 7 bases between. CDR3 coding DNA: TGCGCCAGCAGCCCCGGACAGAACACTGAAGCTTTCTTT. This codes for CASSPGQNTEAFF.

The V gene is TRBV6-1, the J gene TRBJ1-6; 9 bases agree with TRBD1. Germline V gives CDR1 MNHNS, CDR2 SASEGT. This CDR3 spans 15 amino acids. Trimming cost V 5 bases and J 9 bases; bases outside gene matches: 8. CDR3 coding DNA: TGTGCCAGCAGTCCCCGGGACAGGGAAAGTTCACCCCTCCACTTT. It specifies CASSPRDRESSPLHF.

This clone has only a few counts. The chain employs TRBV5-6 and TRBJ1-2; D possibly corresponds to TRBD1 (6 bases). Germline lookup yields CDR1 SGHDT and CDR2 YYEEEE. V dropped 3 bases and J dropped 4 bases, with 13 bases sitting between them. The CDR3 is 14 residues long. CDR3 nucleotide sequence: TGTGCCAGCAGCTCCCAGGGGAGTATCTATGGCTACACCTTC. Its protein is CASSSQGSIYGYTF.

J is TRBJ2-2 and V is TRBV18; D gene unclear. CDR1 and CDR2 (germline): KGHSH, LQKENI. The CDR3 spans 15 residues. The V end lost 6 bases, the J end lost 4 bases, and 15 bases lay between the germline ends. In DNA, the CDR3 is TGTGCCAGCTCCCCTTCACGGTCGGGCACCGGGGAGCTGTTTTTT. It yields the protein CASSPSRSGTGELFF.

The V and J genes are TRBV28 and TRBJ2-1, with a possible D match to TRBD2 (6 bases). Trimming stripped 3 bases from V and 5 bases from J, with 17 bases between. The CDR3 spans 16 residues. CDR1 MDHEN and CDR2 SYDVKM come from the germline V gene. The DNA of the CDR3 is TGTGCCAGCAGTTTGGGGAGGTGGTATAACGACAATGAGCAGTTCTTC. Protein: CASSLGRWYNDNEQFF.

This chain links TRBV5-1 with TRBJ2-6; 7 nucleotides align to TRBD2. CDR3 length: 16 amino acids. The germline gives CDR1 SGHRS, CDR2 YFSETQ. J was trimmed by 3 bases and V by 6 bases; bases with no gene match: 9. This CDR3 is CASTTSGKGGANVLTF. In DNA form, the CDR3 reads TGCGCCAGCACAACCAGCGGGAAGGGTGGGGCCAACGTCCTGACTTTC.

V is TRBV5-1 and J is TRBJ2-1, with 10 bases lining up with TRBD2. V dropped 1 base and J dropped 10; count of bases not matched to a gene: 11. CDR1 and CDR2 (germline): SGHRS, YFSETQ. The CDR3 spans 16 residues. The CDR3 nucleotides are TGCGCCAGCAGCTTGTTGGGGCTAGCGGGAGCGGGCGAGCAGTTCTTC. Protein sequence: CASSLLGLAGAGEQFF.

J is TRBJ2-3 and V is TRBV10-3; 7 bases are a match to TRBD1. The ends lost 0 bases at V and 3 bases at J; junction bases unmatched: 3. Germline CDR1 and CDR2: ENHRY and SYGVKD. The CDR3 is made up of 15 amino acids. Written as DNA, the CDR3 is TGTGCCATCAGTGAGTCGGGGGACAGTACAGATACGCAGTATTTT. Its translation: CAISESGDSTDTQYF.

This chain links TRBV6-5 with TRBJ2-1, with 10 positions matching TRBD1. The CDR3 totals 15 residues. Germline V gene sequence: CDR1 MNHEY, CDR2 SVGAGI. J lost 6 bases, V lost 6 bases, and 8 bases had no gene match. The CDR3 DNA follows: TGTGCCAGCAGACCGGGGACAGGGGACAGCAATGAGCAGTTCTTC. Residues: CASRPGTGDSNEQFF.

The chain combines TRBV19 with TRBJ2-7, with 11 bases matching TRBD2. The ends lost 0 bases at V and 4 bases at J; junction bases unmatched: 11. Germline V gives CDR1 LNHDA, CDR2 SQIVND (reference sequence). CDR3 length equals 18 residues. CDR3 protein: CASSIDGLTSGRVYEQYF. The CDR3 nucleotides read TGTGCCAGTAGTATAGACGGGCTTACTAGCGGGAGAGTGTACGAGCAGTACTTC.

The chain joins TRBV6-5 to TRBJ1-1, with 7 bases aligning to TRBD1. In germline, CDR1 is MNHEY, CDR2 SVGAGI. The CDR3 runs to 13 residues. With V trimmed by 0 bases and J by 7 bases, 2 bases remained unmatched. CDR3 region: CASSYSGTVEAFF. CDR3 sequence (DNA): TGTGCCAGCAGTTACTCGGGGACAGTTGAAGCTTTCTTT.

V is TRBV7-9 and J is TRBJ1-2; 7 nucleotides line up with TRBD1. The CDR3 has 17 residues. Germline V gene lookup returns CDR1 SEHNR and CDR2 FQNEAQ (reference sequence). The J segment lost 2 bases and the V segment lost 5 bases, leaving 14 bases of the junction unmatched. For the CDR3, the DNA is TGTGCCAGCAGCCCCGGACAGGCTTTACTTAGGAACTATGGCTACACCTTC. As protein: CASSPGQALLRNYGYTF.

The chain joins TRBV29-1 to TRBJ1-1; D unresolved. This CDR3 comprises 12 residues. Per the germline V gene, CDR1 is SQVTM and CDR2 is ANQGSEA. Trimming shortened V by 7 bases and J by 3 bases, and 12 bases separated the two germline ends. CDR3: CSGWLPDTEAFF. The CDR3 nucleotides read TGCAGCGGGTGGCTCCCCGACACTGAAGCTTTCTTT.

CDR3 in amino acids: CASAKQGTTEAFF. The CDR3 bases are TGTGCCAGTGCAAAGCAGGGGACCACTGAAGCTTTCTTT. The chain carries TRBV7-3 and TRBJ1-1, with D possibly matching TRBD1 (6 bases). This CDR3 has 13 amino acids. V lost 9 bases and J lost 4, with 15 bases in between. Looked up from germline, CDR1 is SGHTA and CDR2 is FQGTGA.

The chain carries TRBV19 and TRBJ1-5; D unclear. CDR3 length: 14 residues. Trimming left V 4 bases short and J 6 bases short, with 13 bases between. CDR1 and CDR2 (germline): LNHDA, SQIVND (reference sequence). This chain's CDR3 is CASSTTSRSQPQHF. The CDR3 DNA follows: TGTGCCAGTAGTACAACCTCACGGAGTCAGCCCCAGCATTTT.

The chain is built from TRBV2 and TRBJ1-3; possible D gene TRBD1, 5 bases. In germline, CDR1 is SNHLY, CDR2 FYNNEI. The CDR3 has 14 residues. Trimming stripped 1 base from V and 4 bases from J, with 8 bases between. The DNA for the CDR3 is TGTGCCAGCAGTGAAGAGGGGTACGGAAACACCATATATTTT. This sequence encodes CASSEEGYGNTIYF. Complete variable domain (other parts from reference TRBV2 and TRBJ1-3): EPEVTQTPSHQVTQMGQEVILRCVPISNHLYFYWYRQILGQKVEFLVSFYNNEISEKSEIFDDQFSVERPDGSNFTLKIRSTKLEDSAMYFCASSEEGYGNTIYFGEGSWLTVV.

The chain joins TRBV7-9 to TRBJ1-5, with TRBD1 as a possible D gene (6 bases). This CDR3 has 13 residues. Per germline, CDR1 SEHNR and CDR2 FQNEAQ (reference sequence). Trimming shortened V by 7 bases and J by 7 bases, and 14 bases separated the two germline ends. The CDR3 protein is CASTRGVEQPQHF. In DNA, the CDR3 is TGTGCCAGCACCAGGGGAGTGGAGCAGCCCCAGCATTTT.

The chain's CDR3 is CASSIVILGANEQFF. The CDR3 DNA sequence: TGTGCCAGTAGTATAGTTATTTTGGGGGCTAATGAGCAGTTCTTC. The V and J genes are TRBV19 and TRBJ2-1, with D possibly being TRBD1 (6 bases). Germline loops: CDR1 LNHDA, CDR2 SQIVND (reference sequence). The CDR3 runs to 15 residues. Trimming took 1 base from V and 7 from J, leaving 14 bases between them.